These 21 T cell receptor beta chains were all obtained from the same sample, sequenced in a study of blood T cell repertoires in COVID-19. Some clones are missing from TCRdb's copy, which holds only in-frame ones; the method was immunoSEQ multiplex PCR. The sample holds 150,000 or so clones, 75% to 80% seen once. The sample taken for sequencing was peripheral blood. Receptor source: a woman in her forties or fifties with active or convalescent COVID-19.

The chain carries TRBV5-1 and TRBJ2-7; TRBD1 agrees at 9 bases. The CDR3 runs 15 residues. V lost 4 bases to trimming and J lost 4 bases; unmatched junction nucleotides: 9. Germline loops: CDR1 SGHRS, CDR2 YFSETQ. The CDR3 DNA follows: TGCGCCAGCAGCGAGGGAGGGGACAGGGTTTACGAGCAGTACTTC. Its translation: CASSEGGDRVYEQYF. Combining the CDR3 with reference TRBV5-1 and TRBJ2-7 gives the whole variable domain KAGVTQTPRYLIKTRGQQVTLSCSPISGHRSVSWYQQTPGQGLQFLFEYFSETQRNKGNFPGRFSGRQFSNSRSEMNVSTLELGDSALYLCASSEGGDRVYEQYFGPGTRLTVT.

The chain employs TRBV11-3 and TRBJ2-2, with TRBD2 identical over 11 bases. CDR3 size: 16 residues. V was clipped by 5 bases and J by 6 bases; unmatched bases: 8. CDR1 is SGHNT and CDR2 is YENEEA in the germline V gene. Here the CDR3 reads CASSPLAGGGAGELFF. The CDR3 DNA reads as TGTGCCAGCAGCCCTCTAGCGGGAGGAGGCGCCGGGGAGCTGTTTTTT.

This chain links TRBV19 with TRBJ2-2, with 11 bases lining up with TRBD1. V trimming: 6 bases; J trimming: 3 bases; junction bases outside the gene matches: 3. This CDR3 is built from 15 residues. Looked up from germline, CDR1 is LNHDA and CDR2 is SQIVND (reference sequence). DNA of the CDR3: TGTGCCAGTAGCAGGACAGGGGGCGACACCGGGGAGCTGTTTTTT. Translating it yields CASSRTGGDTGELFF.

The CDR3, as DNA: TGCGCCAGCAGCCGGGGACAGGGGGGAGTATACGAGCAGTACTTC. This gives the protein CASSRGQGGVYEQYF. The V call is TRBV5-1, the J call TRBJ2-7, with 11 nucleotides matching TRBD1. With 4 bases clipped from V and 4 bases from J, the junction kept 7 bases outside the gene matches. This CDR3 spans 15 amino acids. From germline, CDR1 is SGHRS and CDR2 YFSETQ.

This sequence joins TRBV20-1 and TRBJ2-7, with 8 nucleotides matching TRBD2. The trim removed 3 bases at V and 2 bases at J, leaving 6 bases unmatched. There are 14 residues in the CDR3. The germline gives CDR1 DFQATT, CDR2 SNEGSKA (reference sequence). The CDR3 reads CSASSGGGPYEQYF. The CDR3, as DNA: TGCAGTGCTAGTAGTGGCGGGGGGCCCTACGAGCAGTACTTC.

This chain's CDR3 is CASSIGDRVRVGAEAFF. DNA of the CDR3: TGTGCCAGTAGTATCGGGGACAGGGTCAGGGTAGGAGCTGAAGCTTTCTTT. This chain connects TRBV19 to TRBJ1-1; 9 nucleotides match TRBD1. Germline V gene data show CDR1 as LNHDA and CDR2 as SQIVND (reference sequence). The length of the CDR3 is 17 residues. V shed 3 bases, J shed 6 bases, and the junction held 14 bases outside the gene matches.

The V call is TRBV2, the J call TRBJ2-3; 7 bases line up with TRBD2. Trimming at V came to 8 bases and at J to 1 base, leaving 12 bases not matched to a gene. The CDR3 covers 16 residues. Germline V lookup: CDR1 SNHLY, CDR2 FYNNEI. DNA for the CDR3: TGTGCCAGCCATCGGGATGGGAGCGGGGGCACAGATACGCAGTATTTT. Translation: CASHRDGSGGTDTQYF.

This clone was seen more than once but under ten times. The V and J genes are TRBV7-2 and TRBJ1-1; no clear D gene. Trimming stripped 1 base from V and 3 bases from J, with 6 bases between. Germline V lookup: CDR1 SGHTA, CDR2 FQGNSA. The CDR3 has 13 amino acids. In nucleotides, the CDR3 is TGTGCCAGCAGCTTAGTCGGGTACACTGAAGCTTTCTTT. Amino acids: CASSLVGYTEAFF.

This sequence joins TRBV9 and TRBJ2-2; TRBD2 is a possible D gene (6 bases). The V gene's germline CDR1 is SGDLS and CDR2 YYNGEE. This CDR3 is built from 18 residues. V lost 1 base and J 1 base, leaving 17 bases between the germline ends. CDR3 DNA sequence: TGTGCCAGCAGCGTAAGGGAGGAAACAAGACAGAACACCGGGGAGCTGTTTTTT. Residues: CASSVREETRQNTGELFF.

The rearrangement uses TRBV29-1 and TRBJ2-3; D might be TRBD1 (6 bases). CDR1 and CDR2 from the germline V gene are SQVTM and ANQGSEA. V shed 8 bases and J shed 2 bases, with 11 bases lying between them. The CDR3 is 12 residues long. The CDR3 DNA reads TGCAGCACCGACAGGACCACAGATACGCAGTATTTT. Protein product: CSTDRTTDTQYF.

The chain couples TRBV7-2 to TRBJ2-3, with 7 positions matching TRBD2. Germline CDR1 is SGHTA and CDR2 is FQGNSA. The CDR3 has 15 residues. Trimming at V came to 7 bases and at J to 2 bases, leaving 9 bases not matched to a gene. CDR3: CASKPLAVLTDTQYF. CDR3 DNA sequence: TGTGCCAGCAAACCTCTAGCGGTACTCACAGATACGCAGTATTTT.

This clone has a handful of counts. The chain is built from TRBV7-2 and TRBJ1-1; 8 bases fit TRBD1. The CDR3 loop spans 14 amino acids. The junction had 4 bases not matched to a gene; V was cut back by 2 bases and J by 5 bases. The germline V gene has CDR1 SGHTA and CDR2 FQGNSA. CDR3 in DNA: TGTGCCAGCAGCTTATTGAGACAGGGGACTGAAGCTTTCTTT. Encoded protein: CASSLLRQGTEAFF.

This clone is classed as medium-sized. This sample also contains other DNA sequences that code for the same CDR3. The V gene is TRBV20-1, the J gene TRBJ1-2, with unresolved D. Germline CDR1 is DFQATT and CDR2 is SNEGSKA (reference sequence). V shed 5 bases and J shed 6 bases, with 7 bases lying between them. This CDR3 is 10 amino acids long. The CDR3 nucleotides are TGCAGTGCTCGGGAGGATGGCTACACCTTC. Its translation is CSAREDGYTF.

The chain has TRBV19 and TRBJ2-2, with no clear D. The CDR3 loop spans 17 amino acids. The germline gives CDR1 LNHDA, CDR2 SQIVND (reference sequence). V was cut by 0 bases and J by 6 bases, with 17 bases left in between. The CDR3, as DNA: TGTGCCAGTAGTATAGATCTTCAGGCAGGTTATTCCGGGGAGCTGTTTTTT. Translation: CASSIDLQAGYSGELFF. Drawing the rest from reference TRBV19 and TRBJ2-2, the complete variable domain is DGGITQSPKYLFRKEGQNVTLSCEQNLNHDAMYWYRQDPGQGLRLIYYSQIVNDFQKGDIAEGYSVSREKKESFPLTVTSAQKNPTAFYLCASSIDLQAGYSGELFFGEGSRLTVL.

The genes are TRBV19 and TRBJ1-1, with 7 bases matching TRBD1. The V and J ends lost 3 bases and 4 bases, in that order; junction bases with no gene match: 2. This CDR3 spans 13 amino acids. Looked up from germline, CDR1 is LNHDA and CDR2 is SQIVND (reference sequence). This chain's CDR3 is CASSITGATEAFF. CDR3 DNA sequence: TGTGCCAGTAGTATCACAGGGGCCACTGAAGCTTTCTTT.

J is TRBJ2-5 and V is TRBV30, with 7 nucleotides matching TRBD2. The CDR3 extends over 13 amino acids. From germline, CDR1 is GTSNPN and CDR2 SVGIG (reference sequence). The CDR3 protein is CACSGPTRGTQYF. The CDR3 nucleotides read TGTGCGTGTAGCGGGCCTACCCGGGGGACCCAGTACTTC.

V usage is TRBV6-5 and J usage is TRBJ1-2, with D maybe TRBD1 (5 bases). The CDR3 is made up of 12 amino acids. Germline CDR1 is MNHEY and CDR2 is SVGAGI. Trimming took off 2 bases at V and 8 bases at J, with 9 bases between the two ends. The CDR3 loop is CASSYRGEGYTF. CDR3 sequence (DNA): TGTGCCAGCAGTTACAGGGGTGAAGGCTACACCTTC.

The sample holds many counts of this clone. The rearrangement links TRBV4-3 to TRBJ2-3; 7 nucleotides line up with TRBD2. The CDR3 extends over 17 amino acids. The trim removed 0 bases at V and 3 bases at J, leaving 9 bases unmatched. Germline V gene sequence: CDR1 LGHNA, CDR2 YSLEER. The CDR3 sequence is CASSQDRNDGGTDTQYF. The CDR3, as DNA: TGCGCCAGCAGCCAAGATCGGAATGACGGGGGGACAGATACGCAGTATTTT.

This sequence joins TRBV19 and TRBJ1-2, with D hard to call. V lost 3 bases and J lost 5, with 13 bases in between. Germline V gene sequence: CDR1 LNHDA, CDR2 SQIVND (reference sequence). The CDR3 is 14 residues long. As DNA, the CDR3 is TGTGCCAGTAGTATGCGACACTCGGGGTATGGCTACACCTTC. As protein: CASSMRHSGYGYTF.

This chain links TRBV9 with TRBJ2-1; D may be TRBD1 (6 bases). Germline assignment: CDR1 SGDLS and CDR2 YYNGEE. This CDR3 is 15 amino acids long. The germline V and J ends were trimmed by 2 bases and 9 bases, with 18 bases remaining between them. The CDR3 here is CASSVDPTGSLEQFF. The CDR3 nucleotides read TGTGCCAGCAGCGTCGACCCGACAGGATCGCTTGAGCAGTTCTTC.

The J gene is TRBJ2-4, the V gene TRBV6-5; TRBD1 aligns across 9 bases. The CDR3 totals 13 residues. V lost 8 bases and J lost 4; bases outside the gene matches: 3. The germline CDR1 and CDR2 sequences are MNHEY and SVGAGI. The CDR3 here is CASWGQGKNIQYF. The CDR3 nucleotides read TGTGCCAGCTGGGGACAGGGAAAAAACATTCAGTACTTC.